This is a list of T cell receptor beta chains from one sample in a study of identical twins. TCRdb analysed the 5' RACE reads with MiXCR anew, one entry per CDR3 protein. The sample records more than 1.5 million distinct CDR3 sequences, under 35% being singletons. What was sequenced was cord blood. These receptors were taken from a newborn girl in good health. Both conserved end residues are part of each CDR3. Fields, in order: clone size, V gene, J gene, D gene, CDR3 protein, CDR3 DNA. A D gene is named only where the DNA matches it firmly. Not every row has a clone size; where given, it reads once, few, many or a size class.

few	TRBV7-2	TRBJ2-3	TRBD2	CASSLVLRGGRDTQYF	TGTGCCAGCAGCTTAGTTTTGCGGGGGGGCCGAGATACGCAGTATTTT
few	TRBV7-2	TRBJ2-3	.	CASSTSIPHTDTQYF	TGTGCCAGCAGCACTAGTATCCCGCACACAGATACGCAGTATTTT
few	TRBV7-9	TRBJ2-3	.	CASSLGSAIPADTQYF	TGTGCCAGCAGCTTAGGGTCGGCCATCCCGGCAGATACGCAGTATTTT
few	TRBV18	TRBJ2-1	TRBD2	CASSLGTAGGNEQFF	TGTGCCAGCTCACTAGGAACCGCGGGGGGCAATGAGCAGTTCTTC
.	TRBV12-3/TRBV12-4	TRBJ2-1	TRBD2	CASSSERGSYEQFF	TGTGCCAGCAGTTCCGAGCGGGGGAGCTACGAGCAGTTCTTC
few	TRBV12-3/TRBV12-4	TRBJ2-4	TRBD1	CASRDRGWGNIQYF	TGTGCCAGCAGGGACAGGGGATGGGGAAACATTCAGTACTTC
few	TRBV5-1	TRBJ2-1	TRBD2	CASSLSITGGVSSYNEQFF	TGCGCCAGCAGCTTGTCAATAACCGGGGGGGTTAGCTCCTACAATGAGCAGTTCTTC
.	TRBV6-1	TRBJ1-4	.	CASSHRQGMGKANEKLFF	TGTGCCAGCAGTCACCGCCAGGGAATGGGGAAGGCTAATGAAAAACTGTTTTTT
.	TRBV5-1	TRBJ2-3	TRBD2	CASSLGLAGDSADTQYF	TGCGCCAGCAGCTTGGGACTAGCGGGAGATTCGGCAGATACGCAGTATTTT
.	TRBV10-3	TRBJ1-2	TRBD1	CAISGRGGAGYTF	TGTGCCATCAGTGGAAGAGGGGGCGCAGGCTACACCTTC
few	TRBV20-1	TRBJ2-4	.	CSAIPPGDRFITKNIQYF	TGCAGTGCTATACCCCCAGGGGATCGGTTCATTACCAAAAACATTCAGTACTTC